The 25 T cell receptor beta chains below come from one sample, sequenced in a study of identifying expanded T cells in peripheral blood. Profiled with immunoSEQ multiplex PCR; TCRdb holds only in-frame clones, not every one. The sample lists approximately 100,000 clones; approximately 90% were seen once. Input material: blood. These receptors were collected from a person between 18 and 69 years old in good health.

The rearrangement joins TRBV18 to TRBJ2-2; no firm D call. The germline CDR1 and CDR2 sequences are KGHSH and LQKENI. Trimming shortened V by 4 bases and J by 3 bases, and 9 bases separated the two germline ends. The length of the CDR3 is 14 residues. CDR3 protein: CASSLTVDTGELFF. In DNA, the CDR3 is TGTGCCAGCTCACTGACGGTAGACACCGGGGAGCTGTTTTTT.

The CDR3 DNA reads as TGTGCCAGCAGACAGGACAGTTTTAATGAAAAACTGTTTTTT. This gives the protein CASRQDSFNEKLFF. The chain recombines TRBV6-5 with TRBJ1-4; tentative D call: TRBD1 (6 bases). V lost 6 bases to trimming and J lost 4 bases, with 12 bases between them. CDR3 length: 14 residues. Germline-derived CDR1 and CDR2 are MNHEY and SVGAGI.

This chain links TRBV11-1 with TRBJ2-3, with D perhaps being TRBD1 or TRBD2 (5 bases each). Trimming took off 1 base at V and 2 bases at J, with 13 bases between the two ends. CDR3 length equals 16 residues. Germline CDR1 and CDR2: SGHAT and FQDESV (reference sequence). In DNA, the CDR3 is TGTGCCAGCAGCTTAGGAGGGGTCCTTTCCACAGATACGCAGTATTTT. It translates to CASSLGGVLSTDTQYF.

CDR3 protein: CASRLKDVFNSPLHF. In DNA, the CDR3 is TGTGCCAGCAGACTAAAGGACGTATTCAATTCACCCCTCCACTTT. This chain joins TRBV28 and TRBJ1-6; D is undetermined. The CDR3 is 15 amino acids. The germline V gene has CDR1 MDHEN and CDR2 SYDVKM. V was cut by 6 bases and J by 7 bases, with 16 bases left in between.

This chain connects TRBV9 to TRBJ2-7, with D unclear. Germline lookup yields CDR1 SGDLS and CDR2 YYNGEE. With 3 bases removed from V and 2 bases from J, the gap between germline ends came to 6 bases. The CDR3 contains 12 residues. Written as DNA, the CDR3 is TGTGCCAGCAGCGATTCGACCTACGAGCAGTACTTC. Protein sequence: CASSDSTYEQYF.

The chain joins TRBV19 to TRBJ1-1; D is undetermined. This CDR3 is built from 13 residues. V lost 3 bases, J lost 5 bases, and 10 bases lay in between. Germline CDR1 LNHDA, CDR2 SQIVND (reference sequence). The CDR3 sequence: CASSIGTETEAFF. CDR3 sequence (DNA): TGTGCCAGTAGTATCGGCACCGAAACTGAAGCTTTCTTT. The full variable domain, rest sourced from reference TRBV19 and TRBJ1-1, is DGGITQSPKYLFRKEGQNVTLSCEQNLNHDAMYWYRQDPGQGLRLIYYSQIVNDFQKGDIAEGYSVSREKKESFPLTVTSAQKNPTAFYLCASSIGTETEAFFGQGTRLTVV.

The sample holds a few counts of this clone. The chain links TRBV5-1 to TRBJ1-2; D is possibly TRBD1 (6 bases). Between the trimmed V and J ends, which lost 4 bases and 4 bases, there was a span of 17 bases. The CDR3 sequence is 15 residues long. Germline V gene lookup returns CDR1 SGHRS and CDR2 YFSETQ. Written as DNA, the CDR3 is TGCGCCAGCAGCGTAGGACAGACTGAGGCCTATGGCTACACCTTC. Protein product: CASSVGQTEAYGYTF.

The chain links TRBV5-6 to TRBJ1-6, with a possible D match to TRBD1 (6 bases). CDR1 and CDR2 (germline): SGHDT, YYEEEE. V gave up 6 bases and J gave up 9 bases, with 10 bases separating them. The CDR3 extends over 12 amino acids. As DNA, the CDR3 is TGTGCCAGCAACACAGGGTTTTCACCCCTCCACTTT. It is translated as CASNTGFSPLHF.

The rearrangement links TRBV27 to TRBJ1-1, with D perhaps TRBD1 (5 bases). Germline lookup yields CDR1 MNHEY and CDR2 SMNVEV (reference sequence). The CDR3 consists of 14 residues. V was trimmed by 4 bases and J by 4 bases, leaving 13 bases between them. The CDR3 here is CASSYNRFGTEAFF. CDR3 in DNA: TGTGCCAGCAGTTACAACAGGTTTGGCACTGAAGCTTTCTTT.

This clone was seen a single time. The CDR3 region has the DNA TGTGCCAGCAGCACCGAGGACGGGAGGGACACTGAAGCTTTCTTT. Protein: CASSTEDGRDTEAFF. The V call is TRBV9, the J call TRBJ1-1; no definite D call. The V gene's germline CDR1 is SGDLS and CDR2 YYNGEE. Trimming shortened V by 4 bases and J by 3 bases, and 16 bases separated the two germline ends. The CDR3 length is 15 residues.

The V call is TRBV19, the J call TRBJ2-7; D possibly corresponds to TRBD2 (5 bases). The CDR3 consists of 14 residues. Germline V gene lookup returns CDR1 LNHDA and CDR2 SQIVND (reference sequence). The V end lost 1 base, the J end lost 4 bases, and 11 bases lay between the germline ends. The CDR3 DNA is TGTGCCAGTAGTATAGCCCTAGCAGCATACGAGCAGTACTTC. Protein: CASSIALAAYEQYF. The full variable domain, with the rest looked up from reference TRBV19 and TRBJ2-7, is DGGITQSPKYLFRKEGQNVTLSCEQNLNHDAMYWYRQDPGQGLRLIYYSQIVNDFQKGDIAEGYSVSREKKESFPLTVTSAQKNPTAFYLCASSIALAAYEQYFGPGTRLTVT.

The CDR3 DNA reads TGTGCCAGCAGCCCAGGGTCCGGGGGAACTGAAAAACTGTTTTTT. Its translation: CASSPGSGGTEKLFF. The V and J genes are TRBV7-8 and TRBJ1-4, with TRBD1 as a possible D gene (5 bases). The CDR3 has 15 amino acids. V dropped 5 bases and J dropped 7 bases, with 17 bases sitting between them. Germline V CDR1 and CDR2: SGHVS, FQNEAQ.

This rearrangement joins TRBV13 to TRBJ2-7, with 8 positions matching TRBD1. The germline gives CDR1 PRHDT, CDR2 FYEKMQ (reference sequence). V gave up 5 bases and J gave up 0 bases; unmatched junction bases: 12. This CDR3 has 17 residues. DNA of the CDR3: TGTGCCAGCAGCCAAAACGACAGGGGAAAGGACTCCTACGAGCAGTACTTC. Amino acids: CASSQNDRGKDSYEQYF. The full variable domain, with the rest looked up from reference TRBV13 and TRBJ2-7, is AAGVIQSPRHLIKEKRETATLKCYPIPRHDTVYWYQQGPGQDPQFLISFYEKMQSDKGSIPDRFSAQQFSDYHSELNMSSLELGDSALYFCASSQNDRGKDSYEQYFGPGTRLTVT.

The rearrangement uses TRBV19 and TRBJ1-2; 11 nucleotides agree with TRBD1. Germline V lookup: CDR1 LNHDA, CDR2 SQIVND (reference sequence). The CDR3 covers 16 residues. Trimming took 7 bases from V and 3 from J; bases not matched to a gene: 10. The CDR3 spells CASNPARDRGDYGYTF. The CDR3 coding sequence is TGTGCCAGTAACCCGGCAAGGGACAGGGGGGACTATGGCTACACCTTC.

Points on this clone: At one end the junction does not follow the germline gene, possibly because of a read error. This sequence joins TRBV19 and TRBJ2-5; D may correspond to TRBD1 or TRBD2 (5 bases each). The germline CDR1 and CDR2 sequences are LNHDA and SQIVND (reference sequence). The CDR3 runs to 11 residues. The DNA for the CDR3 is TGCGGGGTAGGGGAAGAGGGGACCCAGTACTTC. Amino acid sequence: CGVGEEGTQYF. Full variable domain (missing parts from reference TRBV19 and TRBJ2-5): DGGITQSPKYLFRKEGQNVTLSCEQNLNHDAMYWYRQDPGQGLRLIYYSQIVNDFQKGDIAEGYSVSREKKESFPLTVTSAQKNPTAFYLCGVGEEGTQYFGPGTRLLVL.

This chain connects TRBV29-1 to TRBJ2-3; D uncertain. V gave up 4 bases and J gave up 15 bases, with 8 bases separating them. Germline V gene sequence: CDR1 SQVTM, CDR2 ANQGSEA. CDR3 size: 8 residues. The CDR3 DNA is TGCAGCGTTGGGTCGGCATATTTT. This gives the protein CSVGSAYF.

The genes are TRBV6-1 and TRBJ2-7, with 7 bases identical to TRBD1. The germline V gene has CDR1 MNHNS and CDR2 SASEGT. J gave up 0 bases and V 7 bases, and 9 bases lay outside the gene matches. This CDR3 region has 15 residues. CDR3 amino acids: CASIFWQGDSYEQYF. The CDR3 bases are TGTGCCAGCATCTTTTGGCAGGGGGACTCCTACGAGCAGTACTTC.

The chain has TRBV19 and TRBJ1-2, with D unresolved. Germline CDR1 LNHDA, CDR2 SQIVND (reference sequence). This CDR3 is built from 11 residues. Trimming pared 7 bases from V and 8 bases from J, leaving 11 bases between. The CDR3, as DNA: TGTGCCAGTAAGCTCGGGGTCGGCTACACCTTC. This sequence encodes CASKLGVGYTF.

This clone occurred a few times. This sequence joins TRBV28 and TRBJ1-2; D gene uncertain. Per germline, CDR1 MDHEN and CDR2 SYDVKM. The CDR3 is 14 amino acids. V dropped 1 base and J dropped 0 bases, with 6 bases sitting between them. CDR3 nucleotides: TGTGCCAGCAGTTTATCCCATGCTAACTATGGCTACACCTTC. Its translation: CASSLSHANYGYTF.

The chain employs TRBV5-6 and TRBJ1-6; D remains ambiguous. Looked up from germline, CDR1 is SGHDT and CDR2 is YYEEEE. The CDR3 spans 18 residues. The ends were cut back, 3 bases at V and 4 bases at J, with 20 bases in the middle. For the CDR3, the DNA is TGTGCCAGCAGCTCAACCCCTTCGGGTGGACCATATAATTCACCCCTCCACTTT. It is translated as CASSSTPSGGPYNSPLHF.

This chain connects TRBV5-5 to TRBJ1-1; D unclear. With 0 bases removed from V and 3 bases from J, the gap between germline ends came to 6 bases. CDR3 size: 13 residues. The germline CDR1 and CDR2 sequences are SGHKS and YYEKEE (reference sequence). CDR3 nucleotide sequence: TGTGCCAGCAGCTTGGAAGTGGACACTGAAGCTTTCTTT. Protein sequence: CASSLEVDTEAFF. Drawing the rest from reference TRBV5-5 and TRBJ1-1, the complete variable domain is DAGVTQSPTHLIKTRGQQVTLRCSPISGHKSVSWYQQVLGQGPQFIFQYYEKEERGRGNFPDRFSARQFPNYSSELNVNALLLGDSALYLCASSLEVDTEAFFGQGTRLTVV.

This chain uses TRBV11-1 with TRBJ1-6, with 7 bases identical to TRBD1. The V gene end was trimmed by 7 bases and the J gene end by 0 bases; junction bases not matched to a gene: 12. CDR1 and CDR2 from the germline V gene are SGHAT and FQDESV (reference sequence). CDR3 length: 18 amino acids. DNA for the CDR3: TGTGCCAGCACCAGGGGGGTCGGTCCGAGCTCCTATAATTCACCCCTCCACTTT. Its protein product is CASTRGVGPSSYNSPLHF. The full variable domain, its missing parts supplied by reference TRBV11-1 and TRBJ1-6, is EAEVAQSPRYKITEKSQAVAFWCDPISGHATLYWYRQILGQGPELLVQFQDESVVDDSQLPKDRFSAERLKGVDSTLKIQPAELGDSAMYLCASTRGVGPSSYNSPLHFGNGTRLTVT.

The chain joins TRBV2 to TRBJ1-1, with 9 bases aligning to TRBD1. This CDR3 is built from 13 residues. Germline V gives CDR1 SNHLY, CDR2 FYNNEI. The ends lost 5 bases at V and 5 bases at J; junction bases unmatched: 3. CDR3 coding DNA: TGTGCCAGCAGTAACAGGGGGCTTACTGAAGCTTTCTTT. Translated, it gives CASSNRGLTEAFF. The whole variable domain, remainder taken from reference TRBV2 and TRBJ1-1, is EPEVTQTPSHQVTQMGQEVILRCVPISNHLYFYWYRQILGQKVEFLVSFYNNEISEKSEIFDDQFSVERPDGSNFTLKIRSTKLEDSAMYFCASSNRGLTEAFFGQGTRLTVV.

The chain has TRBV7-7 and TRBJ2-3; D ambiguous. This CDR3 is built from 12 residues. Trimming removed 6 bases from V and 6 bases from J, with 10 bases in between. Germline V gene data show CDR1 as SSHAT and CDR2 as FNYEAQ (reference sequence). This CDR3 is CASRGVGDTQYF. For the CDR3, the DNA is TGTGCCAGCAGGGGTGTTGGGGATACGCAGTATTTT.

This rearrangement joins TRBV6-5 to TRBJ2-3; no clear D gene. There are 13 residues in the CDR3. Per the germline V gene, CDR1 is MNHEY and CDR2 is SVGAGI. Trimming left V 6 bases short and J 0 bases short, with 7 bases between. CDR3 DNA sequence: TGTGCCAGCAGCCCGCATAGCACAGATACGCAGTATTTT. Its protein is CASSPHSTDTQYF.